Presented here are 32 T cell receptor beta chains from one specimen sequenced in a study of blood T cell repertoires in COVID-19. The method was immunoSEQ multiplex PCR; TCRdb's version includes in-frame clones alone and lacks a portion of them. The sample lists some 90,000 clones, 80% occurring once. Sequenced material: peripheral blood. The receptors shown here come from a woman in her seventies with acute or convalescent COVID-19.

The chain is built from TRBV7-9 and TRBJ2-7; perhaps TRBD2 as D (7 bases). The CDR3 spans 14 residues. CDR1 SEHNR and CDR2 FQNEAQ come from the germline V gene (reference sequence). The V gene lost 4 bases and the J gene lost 6 bases, with 16 bases spanning the gap. The CDR3 is CASSSLNREGEQYF. CDR3 coding DNA: TGTGCCAGCAGCTCCCTGAACAGGGAGGGCGAGCAGTACTTC.

The chain couples TRBV12-3 or TRBV12-4 to TRBJ1-1; D gene uncertain. The ends were cut back, 3 bases at V and 5 bases at J, with 7 bases in the middle. The CDR3 contains 12 residues. The CDR3 loop is CASSFSRTEAFF. The CDR3 DNA follows: TGTGCCAGCAGTTTTTCGAGGACTGAAGCTTTCTTT.

V gene TRBV5-5 combines with J gene TRBJ2-7; 7 bases align to TRBD1. The CDR3 spans 14 residues. Germline V lookup: CDR1 SGHKS, CDR2 YYEKEE (reference sequence). V dropped 4 bases and J dropped 5; count of bases not matched to a gene: 9. CDR3 sequence reads: CASSPQGSVNEQYF. Written as DNA, the CDR3 is TGTGCCAGCAGCCCACAGGGGAGCGTTAACGAGCAGTACTTC.

The chain is built from TRBV12-3 or TRBV12-4 and TRBJ1-2, with 9 bases identical to TRBD1. V shed 3 bases, J shed 7 bases, and the junction held 0 bases outside the gene matches. The CDR3 is 12 residues long. The CDR3 region is CASSLDRGGYTF. The CDR3 DNA reads as TGTGCCAGCAGTTTGGACAGGGGTGGCTACACCTTC.

This chain connects TRBV6-1 to TRBJ2-7; D ambiguous. Germline V gene lookup returns CDR1 MNHNS and CDR2 SASEGT. The length of the CDR3 is 13 residues. Deletions cut 0 bases from V and 7 bases from J, with 10 bases between. CDR3 amino acids: CASSEAFFYEQYF. The CDR3 DNA reads as TGTGCCAGCAGTGAAGCGTTTTTTTATGAGCAGTACTTC.

This chain uses TRBV5-8 with TRBJ1-5, with unresolved D. Looked up from germline, CDR1 is SGHTS and CDR2 is YDEGEE. V was cut by 1 base and J by 0 bases, with 17 bases left in between. The CDR3 extends over 18 amino acids. The CDR3 coding sequence is TGTGCCAGCAGCTTGCCCCCTCACAGTGGTTATAGCAATCAGCCCCAGCATTTT. As protein: CASSLPPHSGYSNQPQHF.

This chain joins TRBV6-5 and TRBJ2-7; 12 nucleotides align to TRBD1. Looked up from germline, CDR1 is MNHEY and CDR2 is SVGAGI. After removal of 6 bases from V and 3 bases from J, the junction contained 6 bases not matched to a gene. This CDR3 has 15 residues. CDR3 nucleotide sequence: TGTGCCAGCAGCTCCGGGACAGGGGGCATCTACGAGCAGTACTTC. Its translation: CASSSGTGGIYEQYF.

This rearrangement joins TRBV5-8 to TRBJ2-5; 7 bases align to TRBD2. This CDR3 is built from 13 residues. The trim removed 2 bases at V and 5 bases at J, leaving 3 bases unmatched. Germline V CDR1 and CDR2: SGHTS, YDEGEE. The CDR3 coding sequence is TGTGCCAGCAGCTTATGGGGAGGGGAGACCCAGTACTTC. This codes for CASSLWGGETQYF.

This clone was seen repeatedly, ten times or more. The J gene is TRBJ2-1, the V gene TRBV7-2; TRBD1 aligns across 11 bases. Germline V CDR1 and CDR2: SGHTA, FQGNSA. This CDR3 spans 18 amino acids. The trim removed 7 bases at V and 6 bases at J, leaving 17 bases unmatched. The CDR3 region has the DNA TGTGCCAGCACCGCTGGACAGGGGGCTATAGGTTCGGGCAATGAGCAGTTCTTC. Amino acid sequence: CASTAGQGAIGSGNEQFF.

This rearrangement joins TRBV5-1 to TRBJ1-3; 8 nucleotides line up with TRBD1. The CDR3 totals 14 residues. The V segment lost 3 bases and the J segment 4 bases; nucleotides outside the gene matches: 3. The V gene's germline CDR1 is SGHRS and CDR2 YFSETQ. The CDR3 is CASSSRDRGNTIYF. Here the CDR3 DNA reads TGCGCCAGCAGCTCTCGGGACAGGGGAAACACCATATATTTT.

In its sample, this clone was seen once. The V and J genes are TRBV28 and TRBJ1-1; 7 nucleotides agree with TRBD1. V shed 5 bases, J shed 1 base, and the junction held 10 bases outside the gene matches. This CDR3 has 16 amino acids. Per the germline V gene, CDR1 is MDHEN and CDR2 is SYDVKM. CDR3 bases: TGTGCCAGCAGTCCTACGCTTACAGGGGCGAACACTGAAGCTTTCTTT. Translated, it gives CASSPTLTGANTEAFF.

V gene TRBV7-8 combines with J gene TRBJ1-6; perhaps TRBD1 as D (6 bases). The CDR3 is 14 residues long. Germline V gene lookup returns CDR1 SGHVS and CDR2 FQNEAQ. Trimming removed 5 bases from V and 10 bases from J, with 15 bases in between. CDR3 DNA sequence: TGTGCCAGCAGCGTAACAGGGAAGGGGTCACCCCTCCACTTT. Its translation: CASSVTGKGSPLHF.

The chain links TRBV29-1 to TRBJ1-4; 7 bases map to TRBD1. Germline assignment: CDR1 SQVTM and CDR2 ANQGSEA. V lost 6 bases, J lost 4 bases, and 5 bases stayed unmatched. The CDR3 is made up of 13 amino acids. CDR3 protein: CSVARGVNEKLFF. As DNA, the CDR3 is TGCAGCGTCGCCAGGGGGGTTAATGAAAAACTGTTTTTT. The full variable domain, with the rest looked up from reference TRBV29-1 and TRBJ1-4, is SAVISQKPSRDICQRGTSLTIQCQVDSQVTMMFWYRQQPGQSLTLIATANQGSEATYESGFVIDKFPISRPNLTFSTLTVSNMSPEDSSIYLCSVARGVNEKLFFGSGTQLSVL.

The V call is TRBV6-1, the J call TRBJ2-2; 9 nucleotides agree with TRBD1. This CDR3 has 17 residues. Trimming cost V 0 bases and J 0 bases; bases outside gene matches: 2. Looked up from germline, CDR1 is MNHNS and CDR2 is SASEGT. CDR3 bases: TGTGCCAGCAGTGAAGCAGGGACAGGGTCGAACACCGGGGAGCTGTTTTTT. This codes for CASSEAGTGSNTGELFF.

The CDR3 region has the DNA TGTGCCAGTAGCCCCCTGGGGGGTTCCTACGAGCAGTACTTC. Its protein is CASSPLGGSYEQYF. The rearrangement links TRBV19 to TRBJ2-7, with a possible D match to TRBD2 (6 bases). The V end was cut by 6 bases, the J end by 1 base, with 13 bases between. This CDR3 is 14 amino acids long. Germline CDR1 and CDR2: LNHDA and SQIVND (reference sequence).

This clone showed up just once. V is TRBV5-5 and J is TRBJ2-1; TRBD1 matches 8 bases. The CDR3 consists of 16 residues. J gave up 6 bases and V 0 bases, and 8 bases lay outside the gene matches. Germline assignment: CDR1 SGHKS and CDR2 YYEKEE (reference sequence). CDR3 bases: TGTGCCAGCAGCTTGGCTGTGACAGGGGTGTTCAATGAGCAGTTCTTC. This codes for CASSLAVTGVFNEQFF.

The chain carries TRBV28 and TRBJ2-1, with D possibly matching TRBD2 (6 bases). The V gene's germline CDR1 is MDHEN and CDR2 SYDVKM. The CDR3 runs to 15 residues. Trimming removed 6 bases from V and 1 base from J, with 13 bases in between. The CDR3 DNA reads TGTGCCAGCAGGCTGGGGGGAGAATCCTACAATGAGCAGTTCTTC. It codes for CASRLGGESYNEQFF.

The chain uses TRBV5-1 and TRBJ1-5; a possible D gene is TRBD1 (5 bases). V was trimmed by 0 bases and J by 0 bases, leaving 10 bases between them. Germline V gene lookup returns CDR1 SGHRS and CDR2 YFSETQ. This CDR3 is 16 amino acids long. The CDR3 sequence is CASSLEPGHSNQPQHF. As DNA, the CDR3 is TGCGCCAGCAGCTTGGAGCCAGGGCATAGCAATCAGCCCCAGCATTTT.

This CDR3 reads CASSQDRGQVYNEQFF. The CDR3 DNA follows: TGCGCCAGCAGCCAAGATCGTGGACAGGTCTACAATGAGCAGTTCTTC. The chain uses TRBV4-1 and TRBJ2-1, with 7 bases identical to TRBD1. The CDR3 runs to 16 residues. Unmatched junction bases numbered 5, after V lost 0 bases and J lost 3 bases. CDR1 and CDR2 (germline): MGHRA, YSYEKL.

This chain uses TRBV27 with TRBJ2-3; D might be TRBD2 (6 bases). The CDR3 covers 15 residues. The V end lost 3 bases, the J end lost 1 base, and 11 bases lay between the germline ends. Germline values: CDR1 MNHEY, CDR2 SMNVEV (reference sequence). CDR3 residues: CASSFGGFGTDTQYF. The CDR3 nucleotides read TGTGCCAGCAGTTTTGGGGGGTTCGGCACAGATACGCAGTATTTT.

This chain links TRBV12-3 or TRBV12-4 with TRBJ2-7; maybe TRBD2 (5 bases). This CDR3 contains 13 residues. V dropped 6 bases and J dropped 7 bases, with 16 bases sitting between them. DNA of the CDR3: TGTGCCAGCAGCCCACGAGGGAGACAAGAGCAGTACTTC. It yields the protein CASSPRGRQEQYF.

The rearrangement joins TRBV5-1 to TRBJ2-3, with 10 bases aligning to TRBD1. The CDR3 has 15 amino acids. The trim removed 2 bases at V and 6 bases at J, leaving 6 bases unmatched. Looked up from germline, CDR1 is SGHRS and CDR2 is YFSETQ. CDR3 sequence reads: CASSLSGQGTDTQYF. For the CDR3, the DNA is TGCGCCAGCAGCTTATCGGGACAGGGGACGGATACGCAGTATTTT.

The rearrangement joins TRBV29-1 to TRBJ1-1; no definite D call. The germline V gene has CDR1 SQVTM and CDR2 ANQGSEA. V was pared by 0 bases and J by 2 bases, with 7 bases between. The CDR3 loop spans 13 amino acids. The CDR3 bases are TGCAGCGTTGAAGACAGGAAAAACACTGAAGCTTTCTTT. It translates to CSVEDRKNTEAFF.

This clone appeared a single time. This rearrangement joins TRBV5-1 to TRBJ1-5, with D possibly being TRBD1 (6 bases). The CDR3 spans 13 residues. Germline values: CDR1 SGHRS, CDR2 YFSETQ. V lost 3 bases, J lost 7 bases, and 11 bases lay in between. The CDR3: CASSWEGGQPQHF. In DNA form, the CDR3 reads TGCGCCAGCAGCTGGGAGGGGGGACAGCCCCAGCATTTT.

This chain joins TRBV21-1 and TRBJ2-1; the D segment call TRBD2 is taken from the table without a DNA check. TRBV21-1 is listed as a pseudogene. The CDR3 has 20 residues. The CDR3 region has the DNA TGTGCCAGCAGTCTAGGACTAGCGGGATTCCACCCCTCCGATTACAATGAGCAGTTCTTC. Residues: CASSLGLAGFHPSDYNEQFF.

This clone was counted once. The genes are TRBV30 and TRBJ2-7, with 10 bases lining up with TRBD2. The V and J ends lost 3 bases and 0 bases, in that order; junction bases with no gene match: 2. In germline, CDR1 is GTSNPN, CDR2 SVGIG (reference sequence). The CDR3 is 14 amino acids. DNA of the CDR3: TGTGCCTGGAGGACTAGCGGGCTCTCCTACGAGCAGTACTTC. The encoded protein is CAWRTSGLSYEQYF.

CDR3 residues: CASSPWTGNLRSGNTIYF. CDR3 nucleotide sequence: TGTGCCAGCAGCCCCTGGACAGGGAACCTTAGGTCTGGAAACACCATATATTTT. The V and J genes are TRBV9 and TRBJ1-3, with 8 bases matching TRBD1. This CDR3 contains 18 residues. The germline CDR1 and CDR2 sequences are SGDLS and YYNGEE. The V gene end was trimmed by 4 bases and the J gene end by 1 base; junction bases not matched to a gene: 13. The entire variable domain, with the rest obtained from reference TRBV9 and TRBJ1-3, is as follows: DSGVTQTPKHLITATGQRVTLRCSPRSGDLSVYWYQQSLDQGLQFLIQYYNGEERAKGNILERFSAQQFPDLHSELNLSSLELGDSALYFCASSPWTGNLRSGNTIYFGEGSWLTVV.

The chain uses TRBV19 and TRBJ2-2, with D unresolved. This CDR3 is 13 amino acids long. Trimming took 3 bases from V and 10 from J, leaving 12 bases between them. The germline CDR1 and CDR2 sequences are LNHDA and SQIVND (reference sequence). The CDR3 sequence: CASSIDRRSELFF. The CDR3 nucleotides read TGTGCCAGTAGTATCGATAGGCGGTCGGAGCTGTTTTTT.

The chain uses TRBV19 and TRBJ2-7, with 12 bases identical to TRBD1. CDR3 length: 17 amino acids. The germline CDR1 and CDR2 sequences are LNHDA and SQIVND (reference sequence). V shed 3 bases and J 5 bases; nucleotides not matched to a gene: 11. CDR3 loop: CASSIILPGQGADEQYF. DNA for the CDR3: TGTGCCAGTAGTATCATCCTGCCGGGACAGGGGGCAGACGAGCAGTACTTC. Based on the CDR3 plus reference TRBV19 and TRBJ2-7, the full variable domain is DGGITQSPKYLFRKEGQNVTLSCEQNLNHDAMYWYRQDPGQGLRLIYYSQIVNDFQKGDIAEGYSVSREKKESFPLTVTSAQKNPTAFYLCASSIILPGQGADEQYFGPGTRLTVT.

The CDR3 loop is CASSEDAWTGMNTEAFF. The CDR3 DNA sequence: TGTGCCAGCAGTGAAGATGCTTGGACAGGTATGAACACTGAAGCTTTCTTT. V and J are TRBV2 and TRBJ1-1, with 7 bases that match TRBD1. V trimming: 1 base; J trimming: 0 bases; junction bases outside the gene matches: 8. The CDR3 covers 17 residues. Germline V gene lookup returns CDR1 SNHLY and CDR2 FYNNEI.

The chain couples TRBV11-3 to TRBJ2-1; D perhaps matches TRBD2 (6 bases). This CDR3 has 15 residues. V was clipped by 5 bases and J by 0 bases, with 11 bases between them. From germline, CDR1 is SGHNT and CDR2 YENEEA. Written as DNA, the CDR3 is TGTGCCAGCAGCCGAAGCGGGTCCTCCTACAATGAGCAGTTCTTC. Protein sequence: CASSRSGSSYNEQFF.

There are a few counts of this clone. V gene TRBV5-4 combines with J gene TRBJ2-2, with 7 bases matching TRBD1. The CDR3 is made up of 16 amino acids. V was pared by 4 bases and J by 0 bases, with 6 bases of the junction left unmatched. Germline assignment: CDR1 SGHNT and CDR2 YYREEE (reference sequence). CDR3 protein: CASSTKQGTNTGELFF. For the CDR3, the DNA is TGTGCCAGCAGCACGAAACAGGGGACGAACACCGGGGAGCTGTTTTTT. Full variable domain (outside the CDR3, taken from reference TRBV5-4 and TRBJ2-2): ETGVTQSPTHLIKTRGQQVTLRCSSQSGHNTVSWYQQALGQGPQFIFQYYREEENGRGNFPPRFSGLQFPNYSSELNVNALELDDSALYLCASSTKQGTNTGELFFGEGSRLTVL.